This T cell receptor (beta chain) emerged from a study of shared clonotypes between healthy human individuals. Regarding this clone: Its antigen is as yet unknown.

Selected positively for CCR7 and CD45RO-negative, naive CD8 cells excluded terminally differentiated effector memory CD45RA+ cells. Germline V lookup: CDR1 SEHNR, CDR2 FQNEAQ (reference sequence). V lost 2 bases and J 5 bases, leaving 21 bases between the germline ends. The CDR3 sequence is 17 residues long. Points from the study as a whole: In contrast to clonotypes shared by all four donors, non-shared clonotypes had lower generation probabilities. It was observed that roughly 5% of naive CD4 clonotypes were shared across a handful of donors.

The data were produced by immunoSEQ multiplex PCR, yet TCRdb's version contains in-frame clones alone and is incomplete. The sample comprises about 2,200,000 clones, 85% to 95% of which are singletons, and 1.5% to 2% rests with the top ten. Sequencing was performed on naive CD8+ T cells from PBMCs. The clonotype originates from a man aged 18-30 years in good health. Some clones in this sample may be carry-over from other donors' samples. V and J are TRBV7-9 and TRBJ2-5; tentatively, D is TRBD2 (6 bases). CDR3 DNA: TGTGCCAGCAGCTTACGCCCGGGACTCAGGACGGAGGAGACCCAGTACTTC. It translates to CASSLRPGLRTEETQYF. The entire variable domain, with the rest obtained from reference TRBV7-9 and TRBJ2-5, is as follows: DTGVSQNPRHKITKRGQNVTFRCDPISEHNRLYWYRQTLGQGPEFLTYFQNEAQLEKSRLLSDRFSAERPKGSFSTLEIQRTEQGDSAMYLCASSLRPGLRTEETQYFGPGTRLLVL.